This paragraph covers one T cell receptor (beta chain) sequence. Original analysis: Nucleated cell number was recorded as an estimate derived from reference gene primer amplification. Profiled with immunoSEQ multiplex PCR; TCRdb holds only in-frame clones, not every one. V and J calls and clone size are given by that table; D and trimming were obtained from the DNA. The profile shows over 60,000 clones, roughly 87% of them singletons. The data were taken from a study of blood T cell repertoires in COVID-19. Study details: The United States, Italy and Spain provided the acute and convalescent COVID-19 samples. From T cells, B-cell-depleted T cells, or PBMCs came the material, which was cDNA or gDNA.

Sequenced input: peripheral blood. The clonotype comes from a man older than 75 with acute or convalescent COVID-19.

This CDR3 reads CATGLAGEETGELFF. CDR3 bases: TGTGCCACTGGACTAGCGGGAGAAGAGACCGGGGAGCTGTTTTTT. The rearrangement uses TRBV24-1 and TRBJ2-2; TRBD2 agrees at 13 bases. The germline CDR1 and CDR2 sequences are KGHDR and SFDVKD. J lost 5 bases, V lost 10 bases, and 6 bases had no gene match. The CDR3 spans 15 residues.